This record concerns one T cell receptor (beta chain) sequence. Its antigen is unidentified. V lost 7 bases, J lost 8 bases, and 5 bases lay in between. CDR3 length equals 10 residues. From germline, CDR1 is MRHNA and CDR2 SNTAGT. This sample stems from a study of T cell repertoires in cytomegalovirus infection. Study in general: It can be stated that public TCR beta signatures indicated CMV infection as well as a matching HLA type. Whole-study results and caveats: Public TCR beta family frequency separated CMV-and-HLA carriers, including in an independent cohort. In two of eight donors, the top clonotype was HLA-C-restricted CMV-specific.

TCRdb re-called the reads with MiXCR, one entry per CDR3 protein. The sample shows approximately 1,000,000 distinct CDR3 sequences, around 30% of them seen only once. This specimen was cultured CD8+ T cells from PBMCs, taken from culture after CMV antigen stimulation. V gene TRBV6-4 combines with J gene TRBJ2-2; D gene uncertain. This TCR was sampled from a human donor in good health (CMV status not recorded). Some clones in this sample may be carry-over from other donors' samples. The CDR3 sequence: CASKEGELFF. The CDR3 nucleotides are TGTGCCAGCAAGGAGGGGGAGCTGTTTTTT.